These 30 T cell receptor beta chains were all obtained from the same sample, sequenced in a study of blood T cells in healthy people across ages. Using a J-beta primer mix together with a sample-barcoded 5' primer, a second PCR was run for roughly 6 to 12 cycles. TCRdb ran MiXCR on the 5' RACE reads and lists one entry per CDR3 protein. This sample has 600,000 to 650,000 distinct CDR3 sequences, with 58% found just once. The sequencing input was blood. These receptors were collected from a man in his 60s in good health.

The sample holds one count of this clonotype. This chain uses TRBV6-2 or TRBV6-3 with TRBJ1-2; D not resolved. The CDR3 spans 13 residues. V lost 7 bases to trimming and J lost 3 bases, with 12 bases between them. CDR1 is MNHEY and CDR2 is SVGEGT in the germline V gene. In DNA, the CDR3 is TGTGCCAGCACCAGACACGGTGACTATGGCTACACCTTC. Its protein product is CASTRHGDYGYTF.

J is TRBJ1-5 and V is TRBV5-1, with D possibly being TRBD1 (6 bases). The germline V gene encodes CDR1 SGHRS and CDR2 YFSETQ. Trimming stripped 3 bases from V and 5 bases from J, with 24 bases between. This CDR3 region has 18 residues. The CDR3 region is CASSSLDWGLSPDQPQHF. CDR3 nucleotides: TGCGCCAGCAGCTCCCTTGACTGGGGGCTCTCCCCCGATCAGCCCCAGCATTTT.

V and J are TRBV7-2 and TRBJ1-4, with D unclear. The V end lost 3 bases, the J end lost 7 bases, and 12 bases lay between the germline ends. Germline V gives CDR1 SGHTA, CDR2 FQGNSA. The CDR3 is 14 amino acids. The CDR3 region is CASSFTEGREKLFF. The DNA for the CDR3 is TGTGCCAGCAGCTTTACGGAAGGGCGTGAAAAACTGTTTTTT.

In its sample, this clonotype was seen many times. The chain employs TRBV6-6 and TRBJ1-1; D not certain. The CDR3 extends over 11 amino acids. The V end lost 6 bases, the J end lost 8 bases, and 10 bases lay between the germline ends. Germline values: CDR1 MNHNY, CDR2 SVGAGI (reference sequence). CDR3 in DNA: TGTGCCAGCAGACGGGGATACGAAGCTTTCTTT. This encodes CASRRGYEAFF.

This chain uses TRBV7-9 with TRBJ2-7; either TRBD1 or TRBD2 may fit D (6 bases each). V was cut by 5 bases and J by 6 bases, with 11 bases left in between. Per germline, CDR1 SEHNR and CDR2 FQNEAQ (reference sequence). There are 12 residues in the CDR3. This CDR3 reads CASSDRGLEQYF. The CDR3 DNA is TGTGCCAGCAGCGACCGGGGGCTCGAGCAGTACTTC. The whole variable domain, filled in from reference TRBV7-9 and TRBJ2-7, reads DTGVSQNPRHKITKRGQNVTFRCDPISEHNRLYWYRQTLGQGPEFLTYFQNEAQLEKSRLLSDRFSAERPKGSFSTLEIQRTEQGDSAMYLCASSDRGLEQYFGPGTRLTVT.

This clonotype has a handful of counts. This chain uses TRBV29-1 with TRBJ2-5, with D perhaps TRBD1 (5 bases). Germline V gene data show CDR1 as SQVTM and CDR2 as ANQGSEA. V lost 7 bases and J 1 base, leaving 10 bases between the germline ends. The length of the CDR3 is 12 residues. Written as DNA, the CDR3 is TGCAGCGCCCAGGGTAGCCAAGAGACCCAGTACTTC. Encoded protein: CSAQGSQETQYF.

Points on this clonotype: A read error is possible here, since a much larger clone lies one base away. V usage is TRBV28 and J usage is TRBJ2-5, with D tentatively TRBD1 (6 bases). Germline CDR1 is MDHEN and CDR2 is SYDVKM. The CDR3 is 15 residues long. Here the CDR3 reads CVSSLPGHSAETQYF. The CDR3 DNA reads TGTGTCAGCAGTCTTCCGGGACATTCGGCAGAGACCCAGTACTTC.

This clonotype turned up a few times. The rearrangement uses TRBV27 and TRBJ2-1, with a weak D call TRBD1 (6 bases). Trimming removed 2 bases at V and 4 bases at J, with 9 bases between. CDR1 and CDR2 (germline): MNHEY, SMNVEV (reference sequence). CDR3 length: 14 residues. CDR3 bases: TGTGCCAGCAGTTTACAGGGGATATACAATGAGCAGTTCTTC. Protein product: CASSLQGIYNEQFF.

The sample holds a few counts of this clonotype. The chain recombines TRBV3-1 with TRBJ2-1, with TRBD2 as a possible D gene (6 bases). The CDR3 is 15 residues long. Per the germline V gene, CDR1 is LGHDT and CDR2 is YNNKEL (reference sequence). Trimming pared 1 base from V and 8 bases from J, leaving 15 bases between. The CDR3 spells CASSQGPGGVYEQFF. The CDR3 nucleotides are TGTGCCAGCAGCCAAGGACCCGGGGGAGTCTATGAGCAGTTCTTC.

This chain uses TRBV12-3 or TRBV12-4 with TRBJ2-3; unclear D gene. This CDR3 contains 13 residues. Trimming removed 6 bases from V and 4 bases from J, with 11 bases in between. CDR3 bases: TGTGCCAGCAGCAGAGCGAGGCCAGATACGCAGTATTTT. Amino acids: CASSRARPDTQYF.

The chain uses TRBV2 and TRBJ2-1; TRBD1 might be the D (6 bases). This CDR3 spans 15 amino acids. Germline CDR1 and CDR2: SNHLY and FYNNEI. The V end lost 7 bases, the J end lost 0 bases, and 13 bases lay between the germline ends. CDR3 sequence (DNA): TGTGCCAGCACCAAGGGGGTAAGCTCCTACAATGAGCAGTTCTTC. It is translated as CASTKGVSSYNEQFF.

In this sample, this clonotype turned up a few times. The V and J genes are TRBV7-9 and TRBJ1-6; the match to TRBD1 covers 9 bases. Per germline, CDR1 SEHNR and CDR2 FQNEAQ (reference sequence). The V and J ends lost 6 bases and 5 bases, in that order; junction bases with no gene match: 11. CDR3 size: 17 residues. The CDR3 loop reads CASRSAGTGSHNSPLHF. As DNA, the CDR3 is TGTGCCAGCAGATCCGCCGGGACAGGGAGTCATAATTCACCCCTCCACTTT.

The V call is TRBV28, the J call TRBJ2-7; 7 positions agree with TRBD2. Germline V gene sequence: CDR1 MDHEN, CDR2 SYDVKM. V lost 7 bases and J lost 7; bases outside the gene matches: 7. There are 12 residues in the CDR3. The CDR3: CASTESRGEQYF. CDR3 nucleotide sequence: TGTGCCAGCACCGAATCGCGGGGGGAGCAGTACTTC.

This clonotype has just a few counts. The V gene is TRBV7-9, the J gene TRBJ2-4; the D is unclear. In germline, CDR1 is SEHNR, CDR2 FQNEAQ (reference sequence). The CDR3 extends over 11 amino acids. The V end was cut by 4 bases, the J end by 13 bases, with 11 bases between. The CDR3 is CASSSASTQYF. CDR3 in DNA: TGTGCCAGCAGCTCCGCGAGTACCCAGTACTTC.

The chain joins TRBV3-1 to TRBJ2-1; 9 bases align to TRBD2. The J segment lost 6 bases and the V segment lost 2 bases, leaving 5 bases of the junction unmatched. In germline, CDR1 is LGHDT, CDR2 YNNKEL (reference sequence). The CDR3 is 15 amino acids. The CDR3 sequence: CASSQQRGAGNEQFF. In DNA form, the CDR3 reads TGTGCCAGCAGCCAACAGCGGGGGGCGGGCAATGAGCAGTTCTTC.

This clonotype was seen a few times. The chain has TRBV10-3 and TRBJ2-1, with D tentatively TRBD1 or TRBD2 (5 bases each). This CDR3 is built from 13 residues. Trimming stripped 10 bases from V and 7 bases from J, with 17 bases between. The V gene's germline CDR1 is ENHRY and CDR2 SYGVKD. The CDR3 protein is CATSRQTGNEQFF. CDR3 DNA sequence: TGTGCCACCTCCCGACAGACGGGGAATGAGCAGTTCTTC.

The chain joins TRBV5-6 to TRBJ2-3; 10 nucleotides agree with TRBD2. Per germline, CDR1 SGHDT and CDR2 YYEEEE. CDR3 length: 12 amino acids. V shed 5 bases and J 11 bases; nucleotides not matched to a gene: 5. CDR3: CASSFSGGWQYF. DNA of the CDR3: TGTGCCAGCAGTTTTAGCGGGGGGTGGCAGTATTTT.

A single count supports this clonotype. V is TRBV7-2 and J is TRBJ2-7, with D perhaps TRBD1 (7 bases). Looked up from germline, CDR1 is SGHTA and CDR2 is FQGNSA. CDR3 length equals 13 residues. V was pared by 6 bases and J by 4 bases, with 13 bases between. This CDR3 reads CASSLGGQYEQYF. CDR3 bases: TGTGCCAGCAGTCTCGGGGGACAGTACGAGCAGTACTTC.

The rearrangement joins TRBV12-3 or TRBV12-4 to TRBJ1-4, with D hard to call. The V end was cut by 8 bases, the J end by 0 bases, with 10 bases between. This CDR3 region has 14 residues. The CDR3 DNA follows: TGTGCCAGCGCTCGGGAGGCAACTAATGAAAAACTGTTTTTT. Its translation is CASAREATNEKLFF.

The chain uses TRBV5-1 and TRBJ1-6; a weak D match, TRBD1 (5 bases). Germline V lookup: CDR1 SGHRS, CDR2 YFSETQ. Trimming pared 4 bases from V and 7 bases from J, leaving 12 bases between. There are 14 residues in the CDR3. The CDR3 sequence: CASSPGLTNSPLHF. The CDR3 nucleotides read TGCGCCAGCAGCCCGGGACTGACCAATTCACCCCTCCACTTT.

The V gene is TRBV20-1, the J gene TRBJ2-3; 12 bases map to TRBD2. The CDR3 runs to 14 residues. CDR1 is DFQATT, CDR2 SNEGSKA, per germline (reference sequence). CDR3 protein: CSTSGGLHTDTQYF. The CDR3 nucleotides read TGCTCCACTAGCGGGGGGCTCCACACAGATACGCAGTATTTT.

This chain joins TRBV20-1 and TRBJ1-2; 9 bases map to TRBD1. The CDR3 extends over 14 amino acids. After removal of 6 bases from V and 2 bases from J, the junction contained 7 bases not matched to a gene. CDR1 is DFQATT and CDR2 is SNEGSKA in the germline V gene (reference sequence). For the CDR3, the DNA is TGCAGTGCCCCTGGGACAGGGACCAACTATGGCTACACCTTC. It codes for CSAPGTGTNYGYTF.

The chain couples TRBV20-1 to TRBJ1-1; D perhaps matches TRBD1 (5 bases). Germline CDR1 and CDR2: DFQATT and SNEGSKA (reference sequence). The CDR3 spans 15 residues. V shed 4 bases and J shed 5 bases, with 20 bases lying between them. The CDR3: CSATPGVGAGTEAFF. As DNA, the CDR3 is TGCAGTGCTACCCCCGGCGTCGGGGCGGGAACTGAAGCTTTCTTT.

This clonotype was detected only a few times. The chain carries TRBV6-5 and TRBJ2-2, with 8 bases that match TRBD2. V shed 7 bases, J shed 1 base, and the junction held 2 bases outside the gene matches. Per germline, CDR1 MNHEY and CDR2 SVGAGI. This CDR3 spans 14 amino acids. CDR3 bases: TGTGCCAGCATGAGCGGGGGGAACACCGGGGAGCTGTTTTTT. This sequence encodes CASMSGGNTGELFF.

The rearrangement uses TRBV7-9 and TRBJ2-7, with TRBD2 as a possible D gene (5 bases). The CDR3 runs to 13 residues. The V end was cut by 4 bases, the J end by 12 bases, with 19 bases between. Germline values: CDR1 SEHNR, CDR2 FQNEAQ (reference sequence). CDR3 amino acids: CASSSQPYGGLYF. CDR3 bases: TGTGCCAGCAGCTCACAACCGTACGGCGGGCTGTACTTC.

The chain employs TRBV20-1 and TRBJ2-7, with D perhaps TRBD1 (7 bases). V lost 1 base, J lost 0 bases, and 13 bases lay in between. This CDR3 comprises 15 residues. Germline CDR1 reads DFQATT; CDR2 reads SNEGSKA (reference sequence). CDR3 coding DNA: TGCAGTGCTAGAGCCCCAGGGGGAGGCTCCTACGAGCAGTACTTC. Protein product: CSARAPGGGSYEQYF.

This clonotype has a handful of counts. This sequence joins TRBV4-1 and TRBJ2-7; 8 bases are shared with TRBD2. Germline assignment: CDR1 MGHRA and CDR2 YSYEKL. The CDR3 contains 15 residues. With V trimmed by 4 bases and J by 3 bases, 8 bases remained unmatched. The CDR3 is CASSPTGLAGYEQYF. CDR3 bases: TGCGCCAGCAGCCCCACGGGTCTAGCGGGCTACGAGCAGTACTTC.

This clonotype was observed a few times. CDR3 region: CASSLVGQAGNEQFF. CDR3 nucleotides: TGCGCCAGCAGCTTAGTGGGACAGGCTGGGAATGAGCAGTTCTTC. The genes are TRBV5-1 and TRBJ2-1, with 8 bases identical to TRBD1. Unmatched junction bases numbered 8, after V lost 2 bases and J lost 7 bases. This CDR3 has 15 residues. Germline loops: CDR1 SGHRS, CDR2 YFSETQ.

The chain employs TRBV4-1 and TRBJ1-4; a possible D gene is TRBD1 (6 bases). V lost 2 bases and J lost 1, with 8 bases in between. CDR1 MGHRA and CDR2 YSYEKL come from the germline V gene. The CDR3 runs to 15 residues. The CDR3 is CASSQPDRTNEKLFF. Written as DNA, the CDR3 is TGCGCCAGCAGCCAACCGGACAGAACTAATGAAAAACTGTTTTTT.

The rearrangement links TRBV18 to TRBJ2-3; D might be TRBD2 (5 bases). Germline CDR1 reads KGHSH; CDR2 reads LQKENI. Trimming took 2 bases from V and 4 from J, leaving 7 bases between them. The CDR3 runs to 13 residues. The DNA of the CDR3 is TGTGCCAGCTCACCAAGCGGCCCAGATACGCAGTATTTT. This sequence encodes CASSPSGPDTQYF.